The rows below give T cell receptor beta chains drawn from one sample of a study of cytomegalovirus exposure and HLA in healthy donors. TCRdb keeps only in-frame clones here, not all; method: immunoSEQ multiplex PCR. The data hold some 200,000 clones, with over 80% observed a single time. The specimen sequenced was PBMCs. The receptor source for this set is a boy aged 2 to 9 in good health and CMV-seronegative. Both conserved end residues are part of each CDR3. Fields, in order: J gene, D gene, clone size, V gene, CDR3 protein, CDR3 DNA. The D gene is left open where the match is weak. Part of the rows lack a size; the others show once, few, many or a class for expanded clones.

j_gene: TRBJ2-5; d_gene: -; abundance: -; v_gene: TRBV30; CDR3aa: CAWRKQGIETQYF; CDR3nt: TGTGCCTGGAGGAAACAGGGTATCGAGACCCAGTACTTC
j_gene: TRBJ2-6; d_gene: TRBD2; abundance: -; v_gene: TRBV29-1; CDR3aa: CSVEGGEGSSGANVLTF; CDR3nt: TGCAGCGTTGAAGGGGGGGAGGGAAGCTCTGGGGCCAACGTCCTGACTTTC
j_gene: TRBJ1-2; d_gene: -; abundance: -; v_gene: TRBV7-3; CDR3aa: CASSPSGIDGYTF; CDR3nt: TGTGCCAGCAGCCCATCAGGGATCGATGGCTACACCTTC
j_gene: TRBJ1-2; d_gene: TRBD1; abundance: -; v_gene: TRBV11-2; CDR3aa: CASDRDNYGYTF; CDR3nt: TGTGCCAGCGACAGGGACAACTATGGCTACACCTTC
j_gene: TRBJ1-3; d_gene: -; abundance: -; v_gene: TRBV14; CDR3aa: CASSQRLSGNTIYF; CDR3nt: TGTGCCAGCAGCCAACGTCTCTCTGGAAACACCATATATTTT
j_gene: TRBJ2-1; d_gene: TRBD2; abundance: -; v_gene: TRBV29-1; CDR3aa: CSGPPGLADNEQFF; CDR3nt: TGCAGCGGTCCGCCGGGACTAGCGGACAATGAGCAGTTCTTC
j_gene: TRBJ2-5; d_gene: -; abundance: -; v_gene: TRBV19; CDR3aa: CASSMVTAQETQYF; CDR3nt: TGTGCCAGTAGTATGGTAACAGCCCAAGAGACCCAGTACTTC
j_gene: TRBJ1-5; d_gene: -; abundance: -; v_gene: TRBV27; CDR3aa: CASSFDSYSNQPQHF; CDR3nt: TGTGCCAGCAGTTTCGACAGTTATAGCAATCAGCCCCAGCATTTT
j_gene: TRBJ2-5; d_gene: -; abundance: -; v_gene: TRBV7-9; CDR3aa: CASSPGPWGPPGTQYF; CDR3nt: TGTGCCAGCAGCCCCGGCCCATGGGGGCCCCCAGGGACCCAGTACTTC
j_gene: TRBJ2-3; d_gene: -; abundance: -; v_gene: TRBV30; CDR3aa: CAWSGLNTDTQYF; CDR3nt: TGTGCCTGGAGCGGACTAAACACAGATACGCAGTATTTT
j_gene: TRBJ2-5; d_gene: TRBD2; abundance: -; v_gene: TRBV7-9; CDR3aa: CASSPRTSLETQYF; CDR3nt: TGTGCCAGCAGCCCCCGGACTAGTTTGGAGACCCAGTACTTC
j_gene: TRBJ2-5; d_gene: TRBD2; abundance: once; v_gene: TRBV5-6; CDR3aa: CASSLSGGETQYF; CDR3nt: TGTGCCAGCAGCTTGAGCGGGGGGGAGACCCAGTACTTC
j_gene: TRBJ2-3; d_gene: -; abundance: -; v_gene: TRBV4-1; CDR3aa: CASSQEKGEGTDTQYF; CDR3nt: TGCGCCAGCAGCCAAGAGAAGGGGGAAGGCACAGATACGCAGTATTTT
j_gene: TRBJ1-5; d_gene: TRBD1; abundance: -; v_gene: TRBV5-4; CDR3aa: CASSAGGGNQPQHF; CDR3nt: TGTGCCAGCAGCGCAGGGGGAGGCAATCAGCCCCAGCATTTT
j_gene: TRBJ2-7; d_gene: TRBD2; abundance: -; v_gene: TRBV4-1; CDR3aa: CASSTTSGSYEQYF; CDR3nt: TGCGCCAGCAGCACCACTAGCGGGAGCTACGAGCAGTACTTC
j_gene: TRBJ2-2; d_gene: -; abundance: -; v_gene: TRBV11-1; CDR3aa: CASSSPGTGSYAGELFF; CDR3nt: TGTGCCAGCAGCTCCCCCGGTACAGGGAGTTACGCCGGGGAGCTGTTTTTT
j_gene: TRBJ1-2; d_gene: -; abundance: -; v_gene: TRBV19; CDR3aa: CAAGSYGYTF; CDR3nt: TGTGCCGCCGGGAGCTATGGCTACACCTTC
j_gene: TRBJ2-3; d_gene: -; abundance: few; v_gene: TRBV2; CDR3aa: CASSGPTDTQYF; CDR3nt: TGTGCCAGCAGTGGGCCCACAGATACGCAGTATTTT
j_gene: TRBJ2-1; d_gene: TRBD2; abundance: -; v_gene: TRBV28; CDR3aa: CASSYGTSVNEQFF; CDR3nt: TGTGCCAGCAGTTATGGGACTAGCGTCAATGAGCAGTTCTTC
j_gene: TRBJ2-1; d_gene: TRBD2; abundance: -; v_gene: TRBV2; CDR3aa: CASSEGPTSASSYNEQFF; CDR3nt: TGTGCCAGCAGTGAAGGGCCGACTAGCGCCAGCTCCTACAATGAGCAGTTCTTC
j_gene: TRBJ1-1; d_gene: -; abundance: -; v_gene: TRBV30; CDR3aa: CAWSVTTANTEAFF; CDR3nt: TGTGCCTGGAGTGTTACGACAGCGAACACTGAAGCTTTCTTT
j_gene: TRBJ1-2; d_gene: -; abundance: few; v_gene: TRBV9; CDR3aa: CASSPDRPGLTDGYTF; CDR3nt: TGTGCCAGCAGCCCAGATAGACCGGGACTTACGGATGGCTACACCTTC
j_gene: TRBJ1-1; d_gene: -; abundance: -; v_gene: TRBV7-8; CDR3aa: CASSLWGGEAFF; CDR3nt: TGTGCCAGCAGCTTATGGGGAGGTGAAGCTTTCTTT
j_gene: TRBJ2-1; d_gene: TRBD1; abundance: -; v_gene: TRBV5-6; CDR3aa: CASSPGQGAWFF; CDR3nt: TGTGCCAGCAGCCCCGGACAGGGGGCTTGGTTCTTC
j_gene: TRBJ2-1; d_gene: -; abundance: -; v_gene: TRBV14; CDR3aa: CASSHTGRNKQFF; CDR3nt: TGTGCCAGCAGCCATACAGGACGGAATAAGCAGTTCTTC
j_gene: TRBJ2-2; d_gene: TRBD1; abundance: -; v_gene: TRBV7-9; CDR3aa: CASSDPRWTGGKMAGELFF; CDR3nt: TGTGCCAGCAGCGACCCACGTTGGACAGGGGGCAAAATGGCCGGGGAGCTGTTTTTT
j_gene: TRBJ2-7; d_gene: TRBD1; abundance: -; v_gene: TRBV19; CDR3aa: CASSIGTGYEQYF; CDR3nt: TGTGCCAGTAGTATAGGGACAGGCTACGAGCAGTACTTC
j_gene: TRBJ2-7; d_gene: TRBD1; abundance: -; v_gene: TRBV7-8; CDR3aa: CASSFGDRGYEQYF; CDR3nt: TGTGCCAGCAGCTTCGGGGACAGGGGTTACGAGCAGTACTTC
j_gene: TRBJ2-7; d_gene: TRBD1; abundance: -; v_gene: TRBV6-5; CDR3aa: CASSRWTGDYEQYF; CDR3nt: TGTGCCAGCAGCCGTTGGACAGGGGATTACGAGCAGTACTTC
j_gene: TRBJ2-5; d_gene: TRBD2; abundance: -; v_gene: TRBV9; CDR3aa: CASSAVAGRMETQYF; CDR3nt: TGTGCCAGCAGCGCTGTAGCGGGGAGAATGGAGACCCAGTACTTC
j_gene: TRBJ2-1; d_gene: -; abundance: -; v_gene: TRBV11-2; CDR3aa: CASSLGLESGEQFF; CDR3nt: TGTGCCAGCAGCTTAGGCCTAGAGTCTGGTGAGCAGTTCTTC
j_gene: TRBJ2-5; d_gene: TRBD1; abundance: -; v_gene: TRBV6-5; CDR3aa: CASSYRGQGGETQYF; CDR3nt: TGTGCCAGCAGTTACCGGGGACAGGGAGGAGAGACCCAGTACTTC
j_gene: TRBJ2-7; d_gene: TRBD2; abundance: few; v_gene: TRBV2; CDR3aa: CASRLGLAEIYEQYF; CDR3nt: TGTGCCAGCAGACTCGGACTAGCGGAGATCTACGAGCAGTACTTC
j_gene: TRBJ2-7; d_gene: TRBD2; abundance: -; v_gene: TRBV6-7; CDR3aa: CASSLLAGGRSSYEQYF; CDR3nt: TGTGCCAGCAGTTTGCTAGCGGGGGGCCGGAGCTCCTACGAGCAGTACTTC
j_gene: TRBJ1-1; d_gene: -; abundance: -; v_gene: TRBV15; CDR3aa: CATSRAQTMNTEAFF; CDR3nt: TGTGCCACCAGCAGAGCACAGACCATGAACACTGAAGCTTTCTTT
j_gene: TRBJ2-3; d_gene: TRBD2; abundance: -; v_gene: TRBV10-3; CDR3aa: CAISESSGRTDTQYF; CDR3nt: TGTGCCATCAGTGAGTCAAGCGGGAGAACAGATACGCAGTATTTT
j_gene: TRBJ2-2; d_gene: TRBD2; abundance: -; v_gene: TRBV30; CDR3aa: CAWETSGGNTGELFF; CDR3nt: TGTGCCTGGGAGACTAGCGGGGGAAACACCGGGGAGCTGTTTTTT
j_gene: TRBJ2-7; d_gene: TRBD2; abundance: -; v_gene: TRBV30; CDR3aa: CAWRRRPGGLAGPYEQYF; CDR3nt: TGTGCCTGGAGGCGCAGACCCGGGGGACTAGCGGGTCCCTACGAGCAGTACTTC
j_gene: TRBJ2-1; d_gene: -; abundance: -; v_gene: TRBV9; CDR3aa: CASSVSRSDDEQFF; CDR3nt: TGTGCCAGCAGCGTATCTAGGTCCGACGATGAGCAGTTCTTC
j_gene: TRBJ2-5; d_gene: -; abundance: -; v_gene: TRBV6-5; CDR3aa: CASSYSTGRGETQYF; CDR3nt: TGTGCCAGCAGTTACTCGACAGGACGAGGCGAGACCCAGTACTTC
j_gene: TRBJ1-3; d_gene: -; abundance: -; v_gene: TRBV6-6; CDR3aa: CASSYSPGHGDTIYF; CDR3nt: TGTGCCAGCAGTTACTCCCCGGGTCACGGAGACACCATATATTTT
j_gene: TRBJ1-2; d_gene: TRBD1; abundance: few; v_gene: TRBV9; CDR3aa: CASSVSRTGSRGYTF; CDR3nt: TGTGCCAGCAGCGTATCCCGGACAGGGAGTCGTGGCTACACCTTC
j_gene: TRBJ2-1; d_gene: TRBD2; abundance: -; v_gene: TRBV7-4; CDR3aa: CASSLVTSGGANEQFF; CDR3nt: TGTGCCAGCAGCTTAGTGACTAGCGGGGGGGCAAATGAGCAGTTCTTC
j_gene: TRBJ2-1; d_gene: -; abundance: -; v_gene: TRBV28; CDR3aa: CAIAGLVEQFF; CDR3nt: TGTGCCATTGCGGGCCTGGTTGAGCAGTTCTTC
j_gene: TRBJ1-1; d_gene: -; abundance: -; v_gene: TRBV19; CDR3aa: CASSMGGTEAFF; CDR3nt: TGTGCCAGTAGTATGGGGGGCACTGAAGCTTTCTTT
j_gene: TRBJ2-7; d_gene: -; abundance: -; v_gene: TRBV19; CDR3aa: CASSITGSSYEQYF; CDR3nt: TGTGCCAGTAGTATCACAGGGAGCTCCTACGAGCAGTACTTC
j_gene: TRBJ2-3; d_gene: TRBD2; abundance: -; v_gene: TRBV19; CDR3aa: CASSIDASGGEYF; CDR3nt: TGTGCCAGTAGTATTGATGCAAGCGGGGGAGAGTATTTT
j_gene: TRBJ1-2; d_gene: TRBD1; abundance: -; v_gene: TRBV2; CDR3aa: CAIASRTGGYGYAF; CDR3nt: TGTGCCATCGCAAGTCGAACAGGGGGGTATGGCTACGCCTTC
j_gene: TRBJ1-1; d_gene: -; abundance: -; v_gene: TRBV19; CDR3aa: CASSTDRYMNTEAFF; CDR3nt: TGTGCCAGTAGTACGGACAGATATATGAACACTGAAGCTTTCTTT
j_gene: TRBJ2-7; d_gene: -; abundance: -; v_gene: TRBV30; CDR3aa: CAWSAHRYPYEQYF; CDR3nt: TGTGCCTGGAGTGCGCACAGGTATCCCTACGAGCAGTACTTC
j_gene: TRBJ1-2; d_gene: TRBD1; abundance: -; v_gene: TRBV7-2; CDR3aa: CASSRAAGGYGYTF; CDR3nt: TGTGCCAGCAGCCGAGCGGCAGGGGGCTATGGCTACACCTTC
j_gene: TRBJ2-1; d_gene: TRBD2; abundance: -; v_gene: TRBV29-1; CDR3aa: CSVELAGFYNEQFF; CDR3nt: TGCAGCGTTGAACTAGCGGGATTCTACAATGAGCAGTTCTTC
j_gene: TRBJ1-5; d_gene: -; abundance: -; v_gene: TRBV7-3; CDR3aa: CASSSTGPNQPQHF; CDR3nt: TGTGCCAGCAGCTCGACAGGCCCCAATCAGCCCCAGCATTTT
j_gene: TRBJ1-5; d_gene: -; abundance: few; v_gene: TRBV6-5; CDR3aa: CASSTTGGHQPQHF; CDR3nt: TGTGCCAGCAGTACAACAGGTGGGCATCAGCCCCAGCATTTT
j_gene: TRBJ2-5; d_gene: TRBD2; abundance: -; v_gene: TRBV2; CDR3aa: CASLSGRGQETQYF; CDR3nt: TGTGCCAGCCTTAGCGGGAGGGGGCAAGAGACCCAGTACTTC
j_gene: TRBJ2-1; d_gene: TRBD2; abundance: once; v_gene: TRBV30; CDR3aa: CAWSVKPSGSGDEQFF; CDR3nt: TGTGCCTGGAGTGTAAAGCCTAGCGGGTCAGGGGATGAGCAGTTCTTC
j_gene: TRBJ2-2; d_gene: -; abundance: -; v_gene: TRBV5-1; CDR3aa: CASSLAGTGELFF; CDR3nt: TGCGCCAGCAGCTTGGCCGGGACCGGGGAGCTGTTTTTT